The rows below give T cell receptor beta chains drawn from one sample of a study of cytomegalovirus exposure and HLA in healthy donors. Repertoires were generated with immunoSEQ multiplex PCR, while TCRdb's copy carries only in-frame clones and drops some. The ten most abundant clones cover around 1.1% of a sample with roughly 80,000 clones. The material sequenced was PBMCs. Receptor source: a woman in her twenties or thirties in good health and CMV-seronegative. Both conserved end residues are part of each CDR3.

>TRBJ2-5|TRBV4-2|13
CASRPQGGETQYF
>TRBJ1-3|TRBV14|15
CASSLGQGRRNTIYF
>TRBJ2-7|TRBV6-6|13
CASSWGQAYEQYF
>TRBJ1-5|TRBV6-1|15
CASSGRQGANQHQHF
>TRBJ2-7|TRBV7-8|16
CASSLAAASPTYEQYF
>TRBJ2-7|TRBV2|12
CASTPGGSEQYF
>TRBJ2-7|TRBV27|15
CASSLGTGGNYEQYF
>TRBJ1-2|TRBV7-9|14
CASSLDAGVYGYTF
>TRBJ2-7|TRBV5-1|15
CASSPGGGGGYEQYF
>TRBJ2-1|TRBV5-1|13
CASSWTGYNEQFF
>TRBJ1-1|TRBV5-5|14
CASSVRDRNTEAFF
>TRBJ1-4|TRBV4-1|16
CASSQGWGTGNEKLFF